This TCR beta chain emerged from a study of T cells in Graves' hyperthyroidism and ophthalmopathy. Amplification of TCR beta CDR3 regions was performed using RNA transcripts as template. In the first-round RT-PCR of the TCR CDR3, the HTBI primer set was used. TCRdb re-derived calls from the multiplex PCR reads in MiXCR, one entry per CDR3 protein. The sample holds roughly 530,000 distinct CDR3 sequences, about a sixth seen once. For this clonotype: The target antigen is unknown.

This CDR3 has 13 residues. CDR1 SGHTA and CDR2 FQGTGA come from the germline V gene. V lost 1 base and J 7 bases, leaving 7 bases between the germline ends. Regarding the study as a whole: From stable hyperthyroidism, ophthalmopathy was separated by a 13 V-J model.

Ophthalmopathy in the patients scored at least 3 on Clinical Activity Score and at least 4 on NOSPECS grade, lasting under 3 months. The gene calls are TRBV7-3 and TRBJ2-2, with D hard to call. The sequence was obtained from a woman between 18 and 30 years old with Graves' ophthalmopathy. The sample was blood. CDR3 sequence reads: CASSLIWNGELFF. The CDR3 nucleotides read TGTGCCAGCAGCTTAATTTGGAACGGGGAGCTGTTTTTT. The variable domain in full, completed from reference TRBV7-3 and TRBJ2-2, reads GAGVSQTPSNKVTEKGKYVELRCDPISGHTALYWYRQSLGQGPEFLIYFQGTGAADDSGLPNDRFFAVRPEGSVSTLKIQRTERGDSAVYLCASSLIWNGELFFGEGSRLTVL.